The next 17 T cell receptor beta chains were all read from a single sample in a study of CD8 T cells in ankylosing spondylitis. One entry per CDR3 protein results from TCRdb running MiXCR on the 5' RACE reads. The sample has tens of thousands of distinct CDR3 sequences, less than 8.5% seen once; the top ten hold about 8.5%. The sequenced sample was blood, either unsorted or a sorted T cell fraction (not recorded which). These receptor sequences come from a female donor with ankylosing spondylitis or in good health (not recorded which).

This clonotype appeared many times. The rearrangement joins TRBV24-1 to TRBJ1-6; no clear D gene. The germline V gene encodes CDR1 KGHDR and CDR2 SFDVKD. V was cut by 8 bases and J by 4 bases, with 17 bases left in between. The CDR3 runs to 16 residues. The CDR3 loop is CATIQPQPMYNSPLHF. As DNA, the CDR3 is TGTGCCACCATCCAGCCACAGCCGATGTATAATTCACCCCTCCACTTT.

The table lists this clonotype with a few counts. This chain joins TRBV11-3 and TRBJ2-1; unclear D gene. The CDR3 has 15 amino acids. Germline CDR1 SGHNT, CDR2 YENEEA. Trimming pared 1 base from V and 3 bases from J, leaving 10 bases between. CDR3: CASSLVGRDYNEQFF. The CDR3 region has the DNA TGTGCCAGCAGCTTAGTGGGCCGTGACTACAATGAGCAGTTCTTC. Full variable domain (remainder filled in from reference TRBV11-3 and TRBJ2-1): EAGVVQSPRYKIIEKKQPVAFWCNPISGHNTLYWYLQNLGQGPELLIRYENEEAVDDSQLPKDRFSAERLKGVDSTLKIQPAELGDSAVYLCASSLVGRDYNEQFFGPGTRLTVL.

This clonotype was counted ten times or more. The chain recombines TRBV5-1 with TRBJ2-3, with 8 bases fitting TRBD1. The CDR3 consists of 14 residues. V was pared by 5 bases and J by 6 bases, with 8 bases of the junction left unmatched. The germline gives CDR1 SGHRS, CDR2 YFSETQ. CDR3 in amino acids: CASRFRGRMDTQYF. CDR3 nucleotide sequence: TGCGCCAGCAGGTTCAGGGGGCGGATGGATACGCAGTATTTT.

This clonotype was observed many times. V is TRBV5-1 and J is TRBJ1-1; maybe TRBD1 (5 bases). Germline assignment: CDR1 SGHRS and CDR2 YFSETQ. The V and J ends lost 0 bases and 0 bases respectively, with 9 bases between them. The CDR3 covers 15 residues. CDR3 bases: TGCGCCAGCAGCTTGGAGACAGACATGAACACTGAAGCTTTCTTT. This encodes CASSLETDMNTEAFF. The full variable domain, rest sourced from reference TRBV5-1 and TRBJ1-1, is KAGVTQTPRYLIKTRGQQVTLSCSPISGHRSVSWYQQTPGQGLQFLFEYFSETQRNKGNFPGRFSGRQFSNSRSEMNVSTLELGDSALYLCASSLETDMNTEAFFGQGTRLTVV.

This chain uses TRBV2 with TRBJ2-5; maybe TRBD2 (6 bases). This CDR3 has 14 amino acids. Trimming took 7 bases from V and 7 from J, leaving 19 bases between them. Germline CDR1 and CDR2: SNHLY and FYNNEI. Written as DNA, the CDR3 is TGTGCCAGCAACACTAACAGCGGGCTGGGGACCCAGTACTTC. Its translation: CASNTNSGLGTQYF.

At least ten counts were recorded for this clonotype. The chain carries TRBV5-4 and TRBJ1-6, with D perhaps matching TRBD1 (6 bases). This CDR3 is 15 amino acids long. V was clipped by 0 bases and J by 9 bases, with 13 bases between them. Germline CDR1 is SGHNT and CDR2 is YYREEE (reference sequence). CDR3 sequence reads: CASSLGDIRASPLHF. In nucleotides, the CDR3 is TGTGCCAGCAGCTTGGGGGACATCAGGGCTTCACCCCTCCACTTT. The variable domain in full, completed from reference TRBV5-4 and TRBJ1-6, reads ETGVTQSPTHLIKTRGQQVTLRCSSQSGHNTVSWYQQALGQGPQFIFQYYREEENGRGNFPPRFSGLQFPNYSSELNVNALELDDSALYLCASSLGDIRASPLHFGNGTRLTVT.

This clonotype has ten or more counts. This chain links TRBV5-6 with TRBJ1-2, with 7 bases aligning to TRBD1. In germline, CDR1 is SGHDT, CDR2 YYEEEE. This CDR3 is 16 amino acids long. V was clipped by 3 bases and J by 4 bases; unmatched bases: 12. The chain's CDR3 is CASSYRGFRIGYGYTF. The CDR3 DNA follows: TGTGCCAGCAGCTACAGGGGTTTCCGAATTGGCTATGGCTACACCTTC.

This clonotype was counted many times. V is TRBV5-5 and J is TRBJ1-5; D unclear. From germline, CDR1 is SGHKS and CDR2 YYEKEE (reference sequence). The V and J ends lost 0 bases and 6 bases respectively, with 10 bases between them. The CDR3 spans 14 residues. CDR3 protein: CASSLEVLGQPQHF. DNA of the CDR3: TGTGCCAGCAGCTTGGAGGTTCTAGGTCAGCCCCAGCATTTT.

The chain couples TRBV6-1 to TRBJ2-5, with TRBD1 identical over 8 bases. Germline trimming cut 5 bases from V and 2 bases from J; bases unmatched to any gene: 4. Germline V CDR1 and CDR2: MNHNS, SASEGT. The CDR3 is 14 amino acids. CDR3 loop: CASSTDREQETQYF. CDR3 sequence (DNA): TGTGCCAGCAGTACGGACAGGGAACAAGAGACCCAGTACTTC.

This clonotype was seen many times. The chain combines TRBV5-1 with TRBJ2-4; TRBD2 agrees at 9 bases. The V and J ends lost 4 bases and 5 bases, in that order; junction bases with no gene match: 10. This CDR3 is 16 amino acids long. The V gene's germline CDR1 is SGHRS and CDR2 YFSETQ. CDR3 protein: CASSGGLAGSENIQYF. For the CDR3, the DNA is TGCGCCAGCAGCGGGGGACTAGCCGGGAGCGAAAACATTCAGTACTTC.

The count of this clonotype is one. The V gene is TRBV5-6, the J gene TRBJ1-1; 10 nucleotides align to TRBD1. V lost 4 bases, J lost 4 bases, and 7 bases stayed unmatched. Germline loops: CDR1 SGHDT, CDR2 YYEEEE. This CDR3 comprises 15 residues. Written as DNA, the CDR3 is TGTGCCAGCAGCGATGAGAGGACAGGGGGCACTGAAGCTTTCTTT. Its protein product is CASSDERTGGTEAFF.

This clonotype was seen ten or more times. J is TRBJ2-7 and V is TRBV5-5; D is undetermined. Germline CDR1 is SGHKS and CDR2 is YYEKEE (reference sequence). V was pared by 6 bases and J by 0 bases, with 13 bases between. CDR3 length: 14 amino acids. The CDR3 DNA is TGTGCCAGCATCCTTGGACCGGGCTCCTACGAGCAGTACGTC. Residues: CASILGPGSYEQYV.

There are many counts of this clonotype. The chain employs TRBV14 and TRBJ1-2; 9 bases line up with TRBD1. This CDR3 has 18 residues. The germline gives CDR1 SGHDN, CDR2 FVKESK. After removal of 4 bases from V and 11 bases from J, the junction contained 23 bases not matched to a gene. Here the CDR3 reads CASSLSDPTWDRESLYTF. The CDR3 coding sequence is TGTGCCAGCAGCCTATCAGATCCTACCTGGGACAGGGAATCGCTTTACACCTTC.

There are many counts of this clonotype. The chain couples TRBV29-1 to TRBJ2-5; D uncertain. V was cut by 3 bases and J by 2 bases, with 7 bases left in between. The CDR3 totals 12 residues. Germline CDR1 SQVTM, CDR2 ANQGSEA. As DNA, the CDR3 is TGCAGCGTTGATCGCAGGCAAGAGACCCAGTACTTC. Its translation is CSVDRRQETQYF. The full variable domain, in which reference TRBV29-1 and TRBJ2-5 provide the parts outside the CDR3, is SAVISQKPSRDICQRGTSLTIQCQVDSQVTMMFWYRQQPGQSLTLIATANQGSEATYESGFVIDKFPISRPNLTFSTLTVSNMSPEDSSIYLCSVDRRQETQYFGPGTRLLVL.

In this sample, this clonotype turned up a few times. V and J are TRBV29-1 and TRBJ2-5; TRBD1 is a possible D gene (6 bases). Between the trimmed V and J ends, which lost 4 bases and 5 bases, there was a span of 23 bases. The CDR3 consists of 16 residues. CDR1 is SQVTM and CDR2 is ANQGSEA in the germline V gene. CDR3 amino acids: CSVAPGTFGMVETQYF. For the CDR3, the DNA is TGCAGCGTTGCCCCGGGGACATTCGGGATGGTGGAGACCCAGTACTTC.

This clonotype was seen just once. A much larger clone sits a single nucleotide away, making a read error possible. This sequence joins TRBV12-3 or TRBV12-4 and TRBJ1-4; a weak D match, TRBD1 (6 bases). The CDR3 length is 15 residues. This CDR3 is CANSPDSATNEKLFF. The DNA for the CDR3 is TGTGCCAACAGTCCGGACAGCGCAACTAATGAAAAACTGTTTTTT.

This clonotype was seen at least ten times. The chain carries TRBV28 and TRBJ1-5, with 9 nucleotides matching TRBD1. The CDR3 spans 16 residues. CDR1 and CDR2 (germline): MDHEN, SYDVKM. V shed 5 bases, J shed 4 bases, and the junction held 9 bases outside the gene matches. The chain's CDR3 is CASSRPGTGRNQPQHF. CDR3 DNA sequence: TGTGCCAGCAGTCGACCTGGGACAGGGCGGAATCAGCCCCAGCATTTT.